The 13 T cell receptor beta chains listed next were all sequenced from one sample in a study of blood T cell repertoires in COVID-19. The repertoire was sequenced with immunoSEQ multiplex PCR; TCRdb's copy has only in-frame clones and lacks some. This sample carries 100,000 to 120,000 clones, 70% to 90% of them seen once, and the ten largest clones take around 3%. The sample comprised peripheral blood. These receptors were collected from a woman aged 45-65 years with acute or convalescent COVID-19.

The chain has TRBV19 and TRBJ2-1; possibly TRBD2 for D (6 bases). The CDR3 is made up of 14 amino acids. Between the trimmed V and J ends, which lost 3 bases and 8 bases, there was a span of 14 bases. In germline, CDR1 is LNHDA, CDR2 SQIVND (reference sequence). CDR3 protein: CASSMNGRSDEQFF. CDR3 sequence (DNA): TGTGCCAGTAGTATGAACGGGAGATCTGATGAGCAGTTCTTC.

This CDR3 reads CASSLLRGNEKLFF. The DNA of the CDR3 is TGTGCCAGCAGCTTATTACGGGGTAATGAAAAACTGTTTTTT. V usage is TRBV7-6 and J usage is TRBJ1-4; D is unclear. Per the germline V gene, CDR1 is SGHVS and CDR2 is FNYEAQ. V lost 2 bases, J lost 4 bases, and 8 bases lay in between. The length of the CDR3 is 14 residues.

A few counts support this clone. V usage is TRBV5-1 and J usage is TRBJ2-1; the match to TRBD2 covers 7 bases. The CDR3 has 14 residues. The V gene end was trimmed by 0 bases and the J gene end by 8 bases; junction bases not matched to a gene: 5. Germline CDR1 SGHRS, CDR2 YFSETQ. The CDR3 protein is CASSLAAGAYEQFF. CDR3 nucleotide sequence: TGCGCCAGCAGCTTGGCCGCGGGAGCGTATGAGCAGTTCTTC.

This clone was detected once. The chain joins TRBV19 to TRBJ2-7; maybe TRBD1 (5 bases). CDR1 is LNHDA and CDR2 is SQIVND in the germline V gene (reference sequence). The CDR3 contains 15 residues. V lost 1 base to trimming and J lost 5 bases, with 15 bases between them. The CDR3 bases are TGTGCCAGTAGTATAGGTCGGCAGGGTAACCACGAGCAGTACTTC. It encodes CASSIGRQGNHEQYF.

The J gene is TRBJ1-2, the V gene TRBV29-1; D is undetermined. The V gene's germline CDR1 is SQVTM and CDR2 ANQGSEA. The CDR3 is 10 amino acids. Trimming took 4 bases from V and 8 from J, leaving 8 bases between them. The CDR3 loop is CSVVTGGYTF. The CDR3 nucleotides are TGCAGCGTTGTGACTGGAGGCTACACCTTC.

The chain joins TRBV19 to TRBJ1-1, with D unclear. This CDR3 has 16 residues. Per the germline V gene, CDR1 is LNHDA and CDR2 is SQIVND (reference sequence). Trimming pared 7 bases from V and 5 bases from J, leaving 23 bases between. CDR3 nucleotides: TGTGCCAGTATCGATCAGCGAGGGTCCCTAACGACTGAAGCTTTCTTT. The encoded protein is CASIDQRGSLTTEAFF.

V gene TRBV9 combines with J gene TRBJ2-1, with D unresolved. The CDR3 length is 15 residues. Trimming pared 0 bases from V and 0 bases from J, leaving 7 bases between. CDR1 and CDR2 (germline): SGDLS, YYNGEE. CDR3 residues: CASSVEIGSYNEQFF. CDR3 nucleotides: TGTGCCAGCAGCGTAGAAATCGGCTCCTACAATGAGCAGTTCTTC.

The CDR3 DNA is TGTGCCAGTAGCCACAGGGAGAACACCGGGGAGCTGTTTTTT. Protein: CASSHRENTGELFF. This rearrangement joins TRBV19 to TRBJ2-2; TRBD1 is a possible D gene (6 bases). V lost 6 bases and J 1 base, leaving 9 bases between the germline ends. Germline assignment: CDR1 LNHDA and CDR2 SQIVND (reference sequence). This CDR3 spans 14 amino acids. The variable domain in full, with the rest retrieved from reference TRBV19 and TRBJ2-2, is DGGITQSPKYLFRKEGQNVTLSCEQNLNHDAMYWYRQDPGQGLRLIYYSQIVNDFQKGDIAEGYSVSREKKESFPLTVTSAQKNPTAFYLCASSHRENTGELFFGEGSRLTVL.

This sequence joins TRBV4-2 and TRBJ1-1; a weak D match, TRBD1 (6 bases). Deletions cut 0 bases from V and 11 bases from J, with 19 bases between. This CDR3 spans 15 amino acids. Germline CDR1 and CDR2: LGHNA and YNFKEQ. The CDR3 sequence: CASSQEVNRVWGAFF. CDR3 nucleotides: TGTGCCAGCAGCCAAGAGGTTAACAGGGTATGGGGGGCTTTCTTT.

This sequence joins TRBV11-3 and TRBJ2-3; the match to TRBD2 covers 10 bases. The CDR3 is 17 residues long. The J segment lost 3 bases and the V segment lost 1 base, leaving 7 bases of the junction unmatched. Germline lookup yields CDR1 SGHNT and CDR2 YENEEA. CDR3 DNA sequence: TGTGCCAGCAGCTTAGGGGCCGGGACTAGCGAGACAGATACGCAGTATTTT. Translating it yields CASSLGAGTSETDTQYF.

The rearrangement joins TRBV3-1 (or the pseudogene TRBV3-2) to TRBJ2-3; TRBD1 aligns across 9 bases. The CDR3 is 18 amino acids. In germline, CDR1 is LGHDT, CDR2 YNNKEL (reference sequence). The trim removed 2 bases at V and 1 base at J, leaving 10 bases unmatched. CDR3 sequence: CASSQSPRRTGGTDTQYF. CDR3 sequence (DNA): TGTGCCAGCAGCCAATCACCGAGGAGGACAGGGGGCACAGATACGCAGTATTTT.

The gene calls are TRBV4-2 and TRBJ2-7, with TRBD1 matching over 9 bases. The CDR3 is made up of 15 amino acids. The J segment lost 7 bases and the V segment lost 2 bases, leaving 9 bases of the junction unmatched. Germline CDR1 reads LGHNA; CDR2 reads YNFKEQ. Here the CDR3 DNA reads TGTGCCAGCAGCCAAACCTCCGGGACAGGGCATGAGCAGTACTTC. Protein product: CASSQTSGTGHEQYF.

The gene calls are TRBV9 and TRBJ2-7, with 8 bases identical to TRBD2. Germline V gene lookup returns CDR1 SGDLS and CDR2 YYNGEE. The CDR3 contains 15 residues. Trimming cost V 2 bases and J 0 bases; bases outside gene matches: 4. The DNA for the CDR3 is TGTGCCAGCAGCGTCTCTAGCGGGCGCTCCTACGAGCAGTACTTC. Protein sequence: CASSVSSGRSYEQYF. Together with reference TRBV9 and TRBJ2-7, the CDR3 gives the full variable domain: DSGVTQTPKHLITATGQRVTLRCSPRSGDLSVYWYQQSLDQGLQFLIQYYNGEERAKGNILERFSAQQFPDLHSELNLSSLELGDSALYFCASSVSSGRSYEQYFGPGTRLTVT.